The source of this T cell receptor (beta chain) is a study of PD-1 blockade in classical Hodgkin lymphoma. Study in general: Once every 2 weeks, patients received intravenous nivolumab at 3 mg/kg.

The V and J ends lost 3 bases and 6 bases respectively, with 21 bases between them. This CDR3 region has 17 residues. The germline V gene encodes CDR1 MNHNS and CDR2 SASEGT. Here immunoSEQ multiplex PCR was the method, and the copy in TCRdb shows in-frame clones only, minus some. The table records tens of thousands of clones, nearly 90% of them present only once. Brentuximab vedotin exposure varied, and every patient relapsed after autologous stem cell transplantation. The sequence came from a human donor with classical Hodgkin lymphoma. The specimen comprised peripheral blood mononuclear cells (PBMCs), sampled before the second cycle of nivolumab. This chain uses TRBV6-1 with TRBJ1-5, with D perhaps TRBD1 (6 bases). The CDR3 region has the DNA TGTGCCAGCAGTGAGGCTCCGTACAGGGCCCAAGGTCAGCCCCAGCATTTT. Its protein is CASSEAPYRAQGQPQHF.